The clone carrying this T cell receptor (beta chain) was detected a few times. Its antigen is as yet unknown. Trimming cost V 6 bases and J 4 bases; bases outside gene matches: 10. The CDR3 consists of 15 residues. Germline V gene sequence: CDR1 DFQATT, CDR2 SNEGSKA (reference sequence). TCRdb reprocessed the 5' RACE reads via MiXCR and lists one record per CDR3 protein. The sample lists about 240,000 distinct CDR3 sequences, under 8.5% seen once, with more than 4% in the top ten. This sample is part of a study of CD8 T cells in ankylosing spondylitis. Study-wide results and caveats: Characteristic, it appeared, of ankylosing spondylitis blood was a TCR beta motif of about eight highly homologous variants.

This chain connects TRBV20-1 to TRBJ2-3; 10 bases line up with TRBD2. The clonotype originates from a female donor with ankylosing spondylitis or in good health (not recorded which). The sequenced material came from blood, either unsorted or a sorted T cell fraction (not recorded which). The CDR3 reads CSALGSGRAPDTQYF. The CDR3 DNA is TGCAGTGCCCTGGGAAGCGGGAGGGCCCCAGATACGCAGTATTTT.